The 19 T cell receptor beta chains below come from one sample, sequenced in a study of T cells in Graves' hyperthyroidism and ophthalmopathy. TCR beta CDR3 sequences were amplified from RNA transcripts. HTBI primers were employed in a first-round RT-PCR of the TCR CDR3. TCRdb fed the multiplex PCR reads into MiXCR, producing one record per CDR3 protein. The sample holds hundreds of thousands of distinct CDR3 sequences, about 20% seen once. Specimen: blood. These TCRs come from a man in his forties with Graves' ophthalmopathy.

This clonotype was recorded a few times. The chain is built from TRBV5-6 and TRBJ2-2; 7 nucleotides agree with TRBD1. V dropped 4 bases and J dropped 5; count of bases not matched to a gene: 8. This CDR3 is built from 15 residues. Germline V gene lookup returns CDR1 SGHDT and CDR2 YYEEEE. As DNA, the CDR3 is TGTGCCAGCAGCCAATACGGACAGGCAACCGGGGAGCTGTTTTTT. Translating gives CASSQYGQATGELFF.

The rearrangement links TRBV28 to TRBJ1-6; 9 bases agree with TRBD1. The CDR3 runs to 14 residues. J was trimmed by 7 bases and V by 8 bases; bases with no gene match: 6. Germline CDR1 MDHEN, CDR2 SYDVKM. The CDR3 region has the DNA TGTGCCAGCCTCCTTGGGACAGGGAATTCACCCCTCCACTTT. Its protein product is CASLLGTGNSPLHF.

This clonotype was seen at least ten times. This chain uses TRBV5-1 with TRBJ2-7; 12 bases agree with TRBD1. The V gene end was trimmed by 4 bases and the J gene end by 6 bases; junction bases not matched to a gene: 2. CDR3 size: 13 residues. CDR1 and CDR2 from the germline V gene are SGHRS and YFSETQ. The CDR3 DNA follows: TGCGCCAGCAGCGGGACAGGGGGCGCCGAGCAGTACTTC. This translates into CASSGTGGAEQYF.

Many counts were recorded for this clonotype. This chain links TRBV20-1 with TRBJ2-7; 7 positions agree with TRBD2. In germline, CDR1 is DFQATT, CDR2 SNEGSKA (reference sequence). This CDR3 has 17 residues. The V gene end was trimmed by 0 bases and the J gene end by 3 bases; junction bases not matched to a gene: 14. The CDR3 DNA reads as TGCAGTGCTAGAGATCGGCGCGCCGGGGGGACTCTCTACGAGCAGTACTTC. Translated, it gives CSARDRRAGGTLYEQYF.

This clonotype was recorded at least ten times. The chain has TRBV18 and TRBJ1-4, with D maybe TRBD1 (6 bases). There are 15 residues in the CDR3. With 4 bases removed from V and 0 bases from J, the gap between germline ends came to 9 bases. Germline assignment: CDR1 KGHSH and CDR2 LQKENI. The CDR3 DNA reads as TGTGCCAGCTCACAGCAGGGGACAACTAATGAAAAACTGTTTTTT. It specifies CASSQQGTTNEKLFF.

This chain links TRBV20-1 with TRBJ2-7; 7 positions agree with TRBD2. V shed 6 bases, J shed 2 bases, and the junction held 16 bases outside the gene matches. Germline CDR1 is DFQATT and CDR2 is SNEGSKA (reference sequence). There are 16 residues in the CDR3. The CDR3 DNA sequence: TGCAGTGCCAACCCGGGCGGGAGCCCAAGCGCCTACGAGCAGTACTTC. It yields the protein CSANPGGSPSAYEQYF.

This chain uses TRBV28 with TRBJ1-2, with TRBD1 matching over 7 bases. The germline gives CDR1 MDHEN, CDR2 SYDVKM. The CDR3 is 15 residues long. J was trimmed by 2 bases and V by 7 bases; bases with no gene match: 10. The CDR3: CASNLGQSQNYGYTF. The CDR3 nucleotides are TGTGCCAGCAACTTGGGACAGAGTCAAAACTATGGCTACACCTTC.

There are many counts of this clonotype. This chain links TRBV11-2 with TRBJ1-2; D is unresolved. Trimming pared 4 bases from V and 6 bases from J, leaving 9 bases between. Germline lookup yields CDR1 SGHAT and CDR2 FQNNGV. The CDR3 has 12 residues. The CDR3 nucleotides are TGTGCCAGCAGCTCAGAGGGTGATGGCTACACCTTC. Translated, it gives CASSSEGDGYTF.

In this sample, this clonotype turned up a few times. This rearrangement joins TRBV19 to TRBJ2-7, with 9 bases aligning to TRBD1. With V trimmed by 4 bases and J by 1 base, 8 bases remained unmatched. The CDR3 has 16 amino acids. The germline CDR1 and CDR2 sequences are LNHDA and SQIVND (reference sequence). DNA for the CDR3: TGTGCCAGTAGTAGGGACAGGGACGAATCGTCCTACGAGCAGTACTTC. This sequence encodes CASSRDRDESSYEQYF.

At least ten counts were recorded for this clonotype. V gene TRBV10-3 combines with J gene TRBJ2-3; 10 bases fit TRBD2. Germline CDR1 reads ENHRY; CDR2 reads SYGVKD. The junction had 21 bases not matched to a gene; V was cut back by 7 bases and J by 2 bases. The CDR3 runs 20 residues. CDR3 loop: CAIKAGALAGNPKHTDTQYF. The DNA of the CDR3 is TGTGCCATCAAGGCTGGGGCACTAGCGGGAAACCCTAAACACACAGATACGCAGTATTTT.

This clonotype was counted a few times. The genes are TRBV30 and TRBJ1-2, with no clear D. Germline CDR1 and CDR2: GTSNPN and SVGIG (reference sequence). The CDR3 is 13 residues long. V was trimmed by 3 bases and J by 8 bases, leaving 16 bases between them. The CDR3 loop is CAWRDFKVVGYTF. CDR3 DNA: TGTGCCTGGAGAGATTTCAAGGTGGTCGGCTACACCTTC.

This rearrangement joins TRBV27 to TRBJ1-5; TRBD1 aligns across 9 bases. CDR3 size: 15 residues. Trimming removed 8 bases from V and 4 bases from J; junction bases left unmatched: 9. CDR1 and CDR2 from the germline V gene are MNHEY and SMNVEV (reference sequence). As DNA, the CDR3 is TGTGCCAGCGCTGGGGGGACAGGGTCAAATCAGCCCCAGCATTTT. Translating it yields CASAGGTGSNQPQHF.

For this clonotype: Germline is not matched at one junction end, which may reflect a read error. CDR3 DNA sequence: TGCAGTGCTAGAGGGACCCCCTCTATGTACGAGCAGTGCTTC. Its protein product is CSARGTPSMYEQCF. This chain connects TRBV20-1 to TRBJ2-7; D ambiguous. CDR3 size: 14 residues. Germline CDR1 DFQATT, CDR2 SNEGSKA (reference sequence).

The table lists this clonotype with many counts. This sequence joins TRBV28 and TRBJ2-7; D may correspond to TRBD1 or TRBD2 (5 bases each). V lost 4 bases and J 6 bases, leaving 25 bases between the germline ends. The CDR3 contains 17 residues. Germline CDR1 is MDHEN and CDR2 is SYDVKM. The CDR3 sequence: CASSSAGAKHPPVEQYF. Written as DNA, the CDR3 is TGTGCCAGCAGTTCCGCCGGGGCCAAACACCCCCCGGTCGAGCAGTACTTC.

V gene TRBV20-1 combines with J gene TRBJ2-1; no firm D call. Per the germline V gene, CDR1 is DFQATT and CDR2 is SNEGSKA (reference sequence). Trimming pared 6 bases from V and 6 bases from J, leaving 15 bases between. There are 13 residues in the CDR3. CDR3 region: CSAEGLASNEQFF. CDR3 nucleotide sequence: TGCAGTGCCGAAGGATTGGCGAGCAATGAGCAGTTCTTC.

This clonotype has ten or more counts. This chain links TRBV2 with TRBJ1-6; D unresolved. V was trimmed by 1 base and J by 6 bases, leaving 10 bases between them. Germline V gene sequence: CDR1 SNHLY, CDR2 FYNNEI. This CDR3 comprises 15 residues. The CDR3 DNA follows: TGTGCCAGCAGTGAAGAAAGGGATGGTAATTCACCCCTCCACTTT. Amino acids: CASSEERDGNSPLHF.

The sample holds a few counts of this clonotype. This CDR3 is CASAPPNQPQHF. In nucleotides, the CDR3 is TGTGCCAGCGCCCCCCCAAATCAGCCCCAGCATTTT. This chain joins TRBV28 and TRBJ1-5; D ambiguous. The germline gives CDR1 MDHEN, CDR2 SYDVKM. Trimming left V 8 bases short and J 4 bases short, with 9 bases between. This CDR3 spans 12 amino acids.

This clonotype was seen a few times. The V and J genes are TRBV27 and TRBJ2-1; 11 nucleotides line up with TRBD2. Germline V gene data show CDR1 as MNHEY and CDR2 as SMNVEV (reference sequence). This CDR3 region has 19 residues. J gave up 2 bases and V 4 bases, and 13 bases lay outside the gene matches. The CDR3 bases are TGTGCCAGCAGTTCCCGACAGAGTACTAGCGGGAGTCCCTACAATGAGCAGTTCTTC. Residues: CASSSRQSTSGSPYNEQFF.

This sequence joins TRBV27 and TRBJ2-6; the D is unclear. CDR1 is MNHEY and CDR2 is SMNVEV in the germline V gene (reference sequence). V lost 2 bases to trimming and J lost 2 bases, with 1 base between them. CDR3 length equals 13 residues. The CDR3 nucleotides are TGTGCCAGCAGTTTAACTGGGGCCAACGTCCTGACTTTC. Translating it yields CASSLTGANVLTF.